This is a list of T cell receptor beta chains from one sample in a study of cytomegalovirus exposure and HLA in healthy donors. This table comes from immunoSEQ multiplex PCR, and its TCRdb copy is limited to in-frame clones, with some not included. Of hundreds of thousands of clones in the sample, around four fifths were seen once. Sequencing used PBMCs. The receptor set was obtained from a male donor in good health and CMV-seronegative. CDR3s include the opening cysteine and the closing phenylalanine or tryptophan. D genes are given only for firm matches. The size entry is marked missing in some rows and otherwise reads once, few, many or a size class.

cdr3_aa: CASSLLGVGNTIYF
cdr3_nt: TGTGCCAGCAGCTTGTTAGGGGTCGGAAACACCATATATTTT
d_call: -
v_call: TRBV7-9
j_call: TRBJ1-3
clone_size: few

cdr3_aa: CATGTVQETQYF
cdr3_nt: TGCGCCACCGGGACAGTCCAAGAGACCCAGTACTTC
d_call: TRBD1
v_call: TRBV4-1
j_call: TRBJ2-5
clone_size: -

cdr3_aa: CASSPQAGRSYEQYF
cdr3_nt: TGTGCCAGCAGCCCACAAGCGGGGCGCTCCTACGAGCAGTACTTC
d_call: TRBD2
v_call: TRBV7-9
j_call: TRBJ2-7
clone_size: -

cdr3_aa: CASSQVPGEQETQYF
cdr3_nt: TGCGCCAGCAGCCAAGTCCCGGGAGAACAAGAGACCCAGTACTTC
d_call: -
v_call: TRBV4-1
j_call: TRBJ2-5
clone_size: once

cdr3_aa: CASSSLTDEYGYTF
cdr3_nt: TGTGCCAGCAGCTCCCTGACAGACGAATATGGCTACACCTTC
d_call: -
v_call: TRBV5-6
j_call: TRBJ1-2
clone_size: -

cdr3_aa: CASSELTIYGYTF
cdr3_nt: TGTGCCAGCAGTGAGTTGACAATCTATGGCTACACCTTC
d_call: -
v_call: TRBV2
j_call: TRBJ1-2
clone_size: few

cdr3_aa: CASSRDYRYEQYF
cdr3_nt: TGTGCCAGCAGCCGAGACTACCGCTACGAGCAGTACTTC
d_call: -
v_call: TRBV7-3
j_call: TRBJ2-7
clone_size: -

cdr3_aa: CASSLAYEGGAEAFF
cdr3_nt: TGTGCCAGCAGCTTAGCCTACGAGGGAGGGGCTGAAGCTTTCTTT
d_call: -
v_call: TRBV11-3
j_call: TRBJ1-1
clone_size: -

cdr3_aa: CACPGGAGSNTEAFF
cdr3_nt: TGTGCCTGTCCTGGGGGGGCAGGGTCAAACACTGAAGCTTTCTTT
d_call: -
v_call: TRBV30
j_call: TRBJ1-1
clone_size: -

cdr3_aa: CASSPGTSGYEQYF
cdr3_nt: TGCGCCAGCAGCCCAGGGACTAGCGGGTACGAGCAGTACTTC
d_call: TRBD2
v_call: TRBV4-1
j_call: TRBJ2-7
clone_size: few

cdr3_aa: CASSPDTGGGSSYEQYF
cdr3_nt: TGTGCCAGCAGCCCTGATACAGGCGGGGGTAGCTCCTACGAGCAGTACTTC
d_call: TRBD2
v_call: TRBV7-3
j_call: TRBJ2-7
clone_size: -

cdr3_aa: CASSLALSSAQRSYEQYF
cdr3_nt: TGCGCCAGCAGCTTGGCCCTATCCAGCGCCCAGAGGTCCTACGAGCAGTACTTC
d_call: -
v_call: TRBV5-1
j_call: TRBJ2-7
clone_size: -

cdr3_aa: CATSRDLADNEQFF
cdr3_nt: TGTGCCACCAGCAGAGATTTGGCGGACAATGAGCAGTTCTTC
d_call: -
v_call: TRBV15
j_call: TRBJ2-1
clone_size: -

cdr3_aa: CASSNPSYEQYF
cdr3_nt: TGTGCCAGCAGTAACCCTTCCTACGAGCAGTACTTC
d_call: -
v_call: TRBV6-6
j_call: TRBJ2-7
clone_size: -

cdr3_aa: CASSLGDRSGGYTF
cdr3_nt: TGTGCCAGCAGCTTAGGGGACAGGTCTGGGGGCTACACCTTC
d_call: TRBD1
v_call: TRBV7-9
j_call: TRBJ1-2
clone_size: -

cdr3_aa: CASSLDSEQYF
cdr3_nt: TGTGCCAGCAGCTTAGACTCCGAGCAGTACTTC
d_call: -
v_call: TRBV7-8
j_call: TRBJ2-7
clone_size: -

cdr3_aa: CASSLFPSGSGGASTGELFF
cdr3_nt: TGCGCCAGCAGCTTGTTCCCTAGCGGGAGTGGAGGAGCCAGCACCGGGGAGCTGTTTTTT
d_call: TRBD2
v_call: TRBV5-1
j_call: TRBJ2-2
clone_size: few

cdr3_aa: CAWSGDSYEQYF
cdr3_nt: TGTGCCTGGAGTGGAGACTCCTACGAGCAGTACTTC
d_call: -
v_call: TRBV30
j_call: TRBJ2-7
clone_size: -

cdr3_aa: CATSGFRGRTEAFF
cdr3_nt: TGTGCCACCAGTGGGTTCAGGGGAAGGACTGAAGCTTTCTTT
d_call: -
v_call: TRBV15
j_call: TRBJ1-1
clone_size: -

cdr3_aa: CASSAPSGTANTGELFF
cdr3_nt: TGTGCCAGCAGCGCCCCATCCGGGACAGCGAACACCGGGGAGCTGTTTTTT
d_call: TRBD1
v_call: TRBV9
j_call: TRBJ2-2
clone_size: -

cdr3_aa: CASSQDGSGGARGYTF
cdr3_nt: TGCGCCAGCAGCCAAGACGGTTCGGGGGGCGCGCGTGGCTACACCTTC
d_call: -
v_call: TRBV4-1
j_call: TRBJ1-2
clone_size: -

cdr3_aa: CASSPMGGIGGTQYF
cdr3_nt: TGTGCCAGCAGCCCAATGGGGGGTATTGGGGGGACCCAGTACTTC
d_call: -
v_call: TRBV7-2
j_call: TRBJ2-5
clone_size: -

cdr3_aa: CASSATAGTGSRGEQFF
cdr3_nt: TGTGCCAGCAGCGCCACTGCCGGGACAGGGAGTCGGGGTGAGCAGTTCTTC
d_call: TRBD1
v_call: TRBV9
j_call: TRBJ2-1
clone_size: -

cdr3_aa: CASRENTEAFF
cdr3_nt: TGTGCCAGCCGGGAGAACACTGAAGCTTTCTTT
d_call: -
v_call: TRBV2
j_call: TRBJ1-1
clone_size: -

cdr3_aa: CASSIGGWGELFF
cdr3_nt: TGTGCCAGTAGTATAGGAGGCTGGGGGGAGCTGTTTTTT
d_call: -
v_call: TRBV19
j_call: TRBJ2-2
clone_size: -

cdr3_aa: CASSIVSKLSSGANVLTF
cdr3_nt: TGTGCCAGTAGTATAGTATCGAAACTGAGCTCTGGGGCCAACGTCCTGACTTTC
d_call: -
v_call: TRBV19
j_call: TRBJ2-6
clone_size: -

cdr3_aa: CASSLQGQTLTYEQYF
cdr3_nt: TGTGCCAGCAGTTTACAGGGACAGACGCTCACCTACGAGCAGTACTTC
d_call: TRBD1
v_call: TRBV27
j_call: TRBJ2-7
clone_size: -

cdr3_aa: CASSARGLNTEAFF
cdr3_nt: TGTGCCAGCAGCGCCAGGGGGCTTAACACTGAAGCTTTCTTT
d_call: TRBD1
v_call: TRBV5-5
j_call: TRBJ1-1
clone_size: -

cdr3_aa: CASSSTGNQPQHF
cdr3_nt: TGTGCCAGCAGTTCGACAGGCAATCAGCCCCAGCATTTT
d_call: -
v_call: TRBV27
j_call: TRBJ1-5
clone_size: -

cdr3_aa: CASSIRGQANTEAFF
cdr3_nt: TGTGCCAGCAGCATAAGGGGTCAGGCGAACACTGAAGCTTTCTTT
d_call: -
v_call: TRBV2
j_call: TRBJ1-1
clone_size: once

cdr3_aa: CASSKDRVNTEAFF
cdr3_nt: TGTGCCAGCAGTAAGGACAGGGTGAACACTGAAGCTTTCTTT
d_call: TRBD1
v_call: TRBV6-5
j_call: TRBJ1-1
clone_size: -

cdr3_aa: CASSLDTGPGDTQYF
cdr3_nt: TGTGCCAGCAGCTTGGATACTGGGCCGGGGGATACGCAGTATTTT
d_call: -
v_call: TRBV5-4
j_call: TRBJ2-3
clone_size: -

cdr3_aa: CASSPLPGEGRYNEQFF
cdr3_nt: TGTGCCAGCTCACCACTGCCAGGGGAGGGCCGGTACAATGAGCAGTTCTTC
d_call: -
v_call: TRBV18
j_call: TRBJ2-1
clone_size: -

cdr3_aa: CASHSGPHNEQFF
cdr3_nt: TGTGCCTCACATAGCGGGCCCCACAATGAGCAGTTCTTC
d_call: TRBD2
v_call: TRBV27
j_call: TRBJ2-1
clone_size: -

cdr3_aa: CASSRGWAQGGFFF
cdr3_nt: TGTGCCAGCAGCCGGGGATGGGCACAGGGGGGTTTCTTCTTC
d_call: TRBD1
v_call: TRBV14
j_call: TRBJ2-1
clone_size: -

cdr3_aa: CASSPQRRGTEAFF
cdr3_nt: TGTGCCAGCAGCCCACAGAGACGGGGCACTGAAGCTTTCTTT
d_call: -
v_call: TRBV9
j_call: TRBJ1-1
clone_size: -

cdr3_aa: CASSRDLYSGANVLTF
cdr3_nt: TGTGCCAGCTCCCGGGATTTATACTCTGGGGCCAACGTCCTGACTTTC
d_call: -
v_call: TRBV18
j_call: TRBJ2-6
clone_size: few

cdr3_aa: CASRAVGARDEKLFF
cdr3_nt: TGTGCCAGTAGGGCGGTGGGGGCGAGAGATGAAAAACTGTTTTTT
d_call: -
v_call: TRBV19
j_call: TRBJ1-4
clone_size: -

cdr3_aa: CASSPPPGGADIQYF
cdr3_nt: TGTGCCAGCTCACCACCGCCAGGGGGCGCTGACATTCAGTACTTC
d_call: TRBD1
v_call: TRBV18
j_call: TRBJ2-4
clone_size: -

cdr3_aa: CSVTGVGNTIYF
cdr3_nt: TGCAGCGTTACAGGGGTTGGAAACACCATATATTTT
d_call: TRBD1
v_call: TRBV29-1
j_call: TRBJ1-3
clone_size: -

cdr3_aa: CASSPLPPTTNTEAFF
cdr3_nt: TGTGCCAGCTCACCACTCCCCCCGACAACGAACACTGAAGCTTTCTTT
d_call: -
v_call: TRBV18
j_call: TRBJ1-1
clone_size: once

cdr3_aa: CASSQSIYRGMADTQYF
cdr3_nt: TGTGCCAGCAGTCAATCAATCTACAGGGGTATGGCAGATACGCAGTATTTT
d_call: TRBD1
v_call: TRBV13
j_call: TRBJ2-3
clone_size: -

cdr3_aa: CASSHRATSGNTIYF
cdr3_nt: TGTGCCAGCAGCCACAGGGCCACCTCTGGAAACACCATATATTTT
d_call: -
v_call: TRBV14
j_call: TRBJ1-3
clone_size: -

cdr3_aa: CASSYGQGAGANVLTF
cdr3_nt: TGTGCCAGCAGTTACGGACAGGGGGCTGGGGCCAACGTCCTGACTTTC
d_call: TRBD1
v_call: TRBV6-5
j_call: TRBJ2-6
clone_size: -

cdr3_aa: CASAASNRRGTEAFF
cdr3_nt: TGTGCCAGTGCGGCTTCGAACAGGCGGGGCACTGAAGCTTTCTTT
d_call: -
v_call: TRBV19
j_call: TRBJ1-1
clone_size: -